Each of the 29 T cell receptor beta chains below was sequenced from the same sample in a study of technical replicates of blood from a few donors. TCRdb's table, derived via immunoSEQ multiplex PCR, lists solely in-frame clones and lacks some. Here the sample spans roughly 100,000 clones, just under 95% being singletons. The sample taken for sequencing was T cells isolated from PBMCs. All receptors come from a human donor in good health.

V usage is TRBV5-4 and J usage is TRBJ2-3, with D tentatively TRBD2 (5 bases). The CDR3 is 16 amino acids. Germline CDR1 reads SGHNT; CDR2 reads YYREEE (reference sequence). Trimming left V 1 base short and J 3 bases short, with 15 bases between. The CDR3 DNA sequence: TGTGCCAGCAGCTTGAATAGCGAGATCCAGACAGATACGCAGTATTTT. It specifies CASSLNSEIQTDTQYF.

V gene TRBV29-1 combines with J gene TRBJ1-2; 9 positions agree with TRBD1. Trimming cost V 6 bases and J 0 bases; bases outside gene matches: 5. CDR1 SQVTM and CDR2 ANQGSEA come from the germline V gene. The length of the CDR3 is 14 residues. Here the CDR3 DNA reads TGCAGCGTCGGACAGGGGACGGCTAACTATGGCTACACCTTC. Its protein is CSVGQGTANYGYTF.

About this clone itself: Other nucleotide sequences in the sample specify the same CDR3. The gene calls are TRBV27 and TRBJ2-1; possibly TRBD1 or TRBD2 for D (6 bases each). V was shortened by 6 bases and J by 0 bases, with 12 bases between the two germline ends. The CDR3 length is 15 residues. The germline V gene has CDR1 MNHEY and CDR2 SMNVEV (reference sequence). CDR3 DNA sequence: TGTGCCAGCAGATTAGGGGGGAGCTCCTACAATGAGCAGTTCTTC. Translation: CASRLGGSSYNEQFF.

This clone was counted a single time. The chain uses TRBV2 and TRBJ2-1, with TRBD2 as a possible D gene (5 bases). CDR3 length: 14 amino acids. In germline, CDR1 is SNHLY, CDR2 FYNNEI. The V and J ends lost 6 bases and 9 bases respectively, with 18 bases between them. CDR3 in amino acids: CASSSEGSLVEQFF. The CDR3 nucleotides are TGTGCCAGCAGCAGTGAGGGTTCGCTAGTTGAGCAGTTCTTC. Drawing the rest from reference TRBV2 and TRBJ2-1, the complete variable domain is EPEVTQTPSHQVTQMGQEVILRCVPISNHLYFYWYRQILGQKVEFLVSFYNNEISEKSEIFDDQFSVERPDGSNFTLKIRSTKLEDSAMYFCASSSEGSLVEQFFGPGTRLTVL.

The gene calls are TRBV18 and TRBJ2-3, with 13 bases lining up with TRBD2. J lost 0 bases, V lost 6 bases, and 18 bases had no gene match. CDR3 length: 21 amino acids. Germline-derived CDR1 and CDR2 are KGHSH and LQKENI. This CDR3 reads CASSPSPRTSGSLPSTDTQYF. CDR3 nucleotides: TGTGCCAGCTCCCCGAGCCCACGGACTAGCGGGAGCCTACCTAGCACAGATACGCAGTATTTT.

The chain links TRBV25-1 to TRBJ1-1; D unresolved. The germline gives CDR1 MGHDK, CDR2 SYGVNS. This CDR3 spans 13 amino acids. V gave up 3 bases and J gave up 4 bases, with 9 bases separating them. The CDR3 is CASSEPGSTEAFF. CDR3 DNA: TGTGCCAGCAGTGAGCCGGGGTCCACTGAAGCTTTCTTT.

The V and J genes are TRBV4-2 and TRBJ2-1, with D tentatively TRBD2 (6 bases). The germline V gene has CDR1 LGHNA and CDR2 YNFKEQ. The V end was cut by 3 bases, the J end by 4 bases, with 16 bases between. This CDR3 is 16 amino acids long. The CDR3 spells CASSQDGSSEYNEQFF. CDR3 in DNA: TGTGCCAGCAGCCAGGACGGATCTAGCGAATACAATGAGCAGTTCTTC.

This chain connects TRBV11-3 to TRBJ2-1; D is perhaps TRBD2 (6 bases). V was trimmed by 0 bases and J by 7 bases, leaving 16 bases between them. Germline assignment: CDR1 SGHNT and CDR2 YENEEA. The CDR3 extends over 16 amino acids. The CDR3 region has the DNA TGTGCCAGCAGCTTAGACCTAGGCGGGAAACAGAATGAGCAGTTCTTC. It codes for CASSLDLGGKQNEQFF. The full variable domain, with the rest looked up from reference TRBV11-3 and TRBJ2-1, is EAGVVQSPRYKIIEKKQPVAFWCNPISGHNTLYWYLQNLGQGPELLIRYENEEAVDDSQLPKDRFSAERLKGVDSTLKIQPAELGDSAVYLCASSLDLGGKQNEQFFGPGTRLTVL.

The chain combines TRBV9 with TRBJ2-2; 13 nucleotides agree with TRBD2. CDR1 is SGDLS and CDR2 is YYNGEE in the germline V gene. V lost 4 bases and J lost 4; bases outside the gene matches: 4. This CDR3 comprises 16 residues. This CDR3 is CASSLGLAGATGELFF. CDR3 nucleotides: TGTGCCAGCAGCTTAGGACTAGCGGGAGCCACCGGGGAGCTGTTTTTT. The entire variable domain, with the rest obtained from reference TRBV9 and TRBJ2-2, is as follows: DSGVTQTPKHLITATGQRVTLRCSPRSGDLSVYWYQQSLDQGLQFLIQYYNGEERAKGNILERFSAQQFPDLHSELNLSSLELGDSALYFCASSLGLAGATGELFFGEGSRLTVL.

This chain uses TRBV30 with TRBJ1-4; perhaps TRBD1 as D (5 bases). The CDR3 extends over 16 amino acids. The V end was cut by 3 bases, the J end by 10 bases, with 24 bases between. The germline V gene has CDR1 GTSNPN and CDR2 SVGIG (reference sequence). The CDR3 region has the DNA TGTGCCTGGAGACGACCGGGACTATTCGATCGGGGAAAACTGTTTTTT. Its translation is CAWRRPGLFDRGKLFF.

This chain uses TRBV30 with TRBJ1-2; the D gene is possibly TRBD1 (6 bases). The length of the CDR3 is 12 residues. The germline V gene encodes CDR1 GTSNPN and CDR2 SVGIG (reference sequence). Trimming cost V 2 bases and J 6 bases, with 10 bases left between them. The CDR3 spells CAWSYTGNGYTF. CDR3 DNA sequence: TGTGCCTGGAGTTACACAGGGAATGGCTACACCTTC.

The CDR3 reads CASSLGTAGQETQYF. DNA for the CDR3: TGCGCCAGCAGCCTAGGGACAGCCGGCCAAGAGACCCAGTACTTC. The chain is built from TRBV5-1 and TRBJ2-5; 7 nucleotides line up with TRBD1. V shed 4 bases, J shed 1 base, and the junction held 7 bases outside the gene matches. This CDR3 comprises 15 residues. Looked up from germline, CDR1 is SGHRS and CDR2 is YFSETQ. The full variable domain, with the rest looked up from reference TRBV5-1 and TRBJ2-5, is KAGVTQTPRYLIKTRGQQVTLSCSPISGHRSVSWYQQTPGQGLQFLFEYFSETQRNKGNFPGRFSGRQFSNSRSEMNVSTLELGDSALYLCASSLGTAGQETQYFGPGTRLLVL.

This clone was seen a few times. The chain is built from TRBV6-4 and TRBJ1-1, with D perhaps TRBD1 (6 bases). Between the trimmed V and J ends, which lost 5 bases and 2 bases, there was a span of 9 bases. Per germline, CDR1 MRHNA and CDR2 SNTAGT. The CDR3 is 13 amino acids. DNA for the CDR3: TGTGCCAGCAGTAGGACAGCTAACACTGAAGCTTTCTTT. Protein: CASSRTANTEAFF.

The genes are TRBV7-9 and TRBJ2-1, with 10 bases lining up with TRBD1. V was clipped by 2 bases and J by 4 bases; unmatched bases: 11. CDR3 length: 18 residues. Germline CDR1 is SEHNR and CDR2 is FQNEAQ (reference sequence). CDR3 coding DNA: TGTGCCAGCAGCTTATGGGGCGCCGGGACAGGGGTTTACAATGAGCAGTTCTTC. Amino acid sequence: CASSLWGAGTGVYNEQFF.

This clone was observed a single time. The V and J genes are TRBV9 and TRBJ1-2; D gene unclear. V lost 4 bases and J lost 3, with 16 bases in between. The V gene's germline CDR1 is SGDLS and CDR2 YYNGEE. The CDR3 length is 15 residues. CDR3 DNA: TGTGCCAGCAGCCCGTGGGAGGCGCCTCACTATGGCTACACCTTC. The encoded protein is CASSPWEAPHYGYTF.

The rearrangement uses TRBV5-1 and TRBJ2-5, with 7 nucleotides matching TRBD1. Trimming removed 4 bases from V and 4 bases from J; junction bases left unmatched: 4. This CDR3 is 13 amino acids long. The germline CDR1 and CDR2 sequences are SGHRS and YFSETQ. CDR3 coding DNA: TGCGCCAGCAGCCCCCGGGACAGAGAGACCCAGTACTTC. Translated, it gives CASSPRDRETQYF.

This rearrangement joins TRBV7-3 to TRBJ2-3; D remains unclear. Germline lookup yields CDR1 SGHTA and CDR2 FQGTGA. This CDR3 contains 14 residues. V was shortened by 4 bases and J by 1 base, with 9 bases between the two germline ends. The CDR3 DNA sequence: TGTGCCAGCAGCTCCGAGCCCGGCACAGATACGCAGTATTTT. Translated: CASSSEPGTDTQYF.

V usage is TRBV5-1 and J usage is TRBJ2-7, with 9 bases fitting TRBD2. With V trimmed by 5 bases and J by 4 bases, 10 bases remained unmatched. The CDR3 length is 15 residues. Looked up from germline, CDR1 is SGHRS and CDR2 is YFSETQ. The DNA for the CDR3 is TGCGCCAGCAGTACTTCAGCGGGAGGATGGTACGAGCAGTACTTC. It codes for CASSTSAGGWYEQYF.

The count of this clone is one. This chain uses TRBV11-3 with TRBJ2-1; 7 bases agree with TRBD2. Germline CDR1 and CDR2: SGHNT and YENEEA. The CDR3 length is 14 residues. V was pared by 5 bases and J by 0 bases, with 1 base of the junction left unmatched. CDR3 amino acids: CASSRTSSYNEQFF. In DNA form, the CDR3 reads TGTGCCAGCAGCAGGACTAGCTCCTACAATGAGCAGTTCTTC.

The chain links TRBV19 to TRBJ2-3; 13 bases agree with TRBD2. Germline values: CDR1 LNHDA, CDR2 SQIVND (reference sequence). This CDR3 spans 15 amino acids. Losses at the gene ends were 6 bases for V and 6 bases for J; bases not matched to a gene: 6. The CDR3 nucleotides read TGTGCCAGTAGGTACGGACTAGCGGGAGCTGATACGCAGTATTTT. It codes for CASRYGLAGADTQYF.

This chain uses TRBV7-3 with TRBJ2-7; 13 nucleotides agree with TRBD2. Germline CDR1 reads SGHTA; CDR2 reads FQGTGA. Germline trimming cut 5 bases from V and 2 bases from J; bases unmatched to any gene: 3. The CDR3 covers 15 residues. The CDR3 sequence: CASSQGLAGTYEQYF. CDR3 DNA sequence: TGTGCCAGCAGCCAGGGACTAGCGGGAACCTACGAGCAGTACTTC.

The genes are TRBV13 and TRBJ2-2; TRBD1 is a possible D gene (5 bases). Germline CDR1 and CDR2: PRHDT and FYEKMQ (reference sequence). CDR3 length: 13 amino acids. Trimming cost V 5 bases and J 8 bases, with 12 bases left between them. The CDR3 region has the DNA TGTGCCAGCAGCCCACAGGATAGAGGGGAGCTGTTTTTT. It translates to CASSPQDRGELFF.

The gene calls are TRBV4-1 and TRBJ1-2; possibly TRBD1 for D (6 bases). Trimming took off 3 bases at V and 2 bases at J, with 10 bases between the two ends. The CDR3 is 14 residues long. Germline loops: CDR1 MGHRA, CDR2 YSYEKL. The CDR3 region is CASSHTTGNYGYTF. In DNA form, the CDR3 reads TGCGCCAGCAGCCATACGACAGGAAACTATGGCTACACCTTC.

The rearrangement uses TRBV14 and TRBJ2-4, with 8 bases lining up with TRBD1. This CDR3 contains 13 residues. Germline-derived CDR1 and CDR2 are SGHDN and FVKESK. V trimming: 2 bases; J trimming: 15 bases; junction bases outside the gene matches: 9. The CDR3 loop reads CASSQFTRQGLYF. The CDR3 bases are TGTGCCAGCAGCCAATTTACAAGACAGGGGCTGTACTTC.

V is TRBV29-1 and J is TRBJ2-1, with 10 positions matching TRBD2. The V gene end was trimmed by 6 bases and the J gene end by 7 bases; junction bases not matched to a gene: 15. The germline CDR1 and CDR2 sequences are SQVTM and ANQGSEA. The CDR3 covers 16 residues. As DNA, the CDR3 is TGCAGCGTGGGGGGGACTAGCGAAGAAATGGGGAATGAGCAGTTCTTC. Protein sequence: CSVGGTSEEMGNEQFF.

The rearrangement uses TRBV30 and TRBJ1-1, with D possibly matching TRBD1 (6 bases). CDR1 is GTSNPN and CDR2 is SVGIG in the germline V gene (reference sequence). Trimming cost V 3 bases and J 0 bases, with 17 bases left between them. The CDR3 has 16 amino acids. CDR3 sequence: CAWRAEWGLMNTEAFF. The DNA of the CDR3 is TGTGCCTGGAGAGCCGAGTGGGGGCTCATGAACACTGAAGCTTTCTTT.

The chain employs TRBV19 and TRBJ2-6; D is perhaps TRBD2 (5 bases). CDR1 is LNHDA and CDR2 is SQIVND in the germline V gene (reference sequence). V shed 10 bases and J shed 1 base, with 11 bases lying between them. This CDR3 comprises 14 residues. This CDR3 reads CATAVGSGANVLTF. The CDR3 DNA sequence: TGTGCCACAGCGGTAGGGTCTGGGGCCAACGTCCTGACTTTC.

The rearrangement joins TRBV29-1 to TRBJ2-7; 9 bases are shared with TRBD2. The CDR3 is 12 residues long. Germline V CDR1 and CDR2: SQVTM, ANQGSEA. Unmatched junction bases numbered 0, after V lost 6 bases and J lost 0 bases. CDR3 DNA sequence: TGCAGCGTGACTAGCGGCTCCTACGAGCAGTACTTC. Its protein product is CSVTSGSYEQYF.

This chain connects TRBV25-1 to TRBJ1-5, with 9 bases that match TRBD1. J was trimmed by 5 bases and V by 4 bases; bases with no gene match: 3. CDR1 MGHDK and CDR2 SYGVNS come from the germline V gene. This CDR3 region has 14 residues. CDR3 amino acids: CASSGGTGYQPQHF. The CDR3 nucleotides read TGTGCCAGCAGTGGGGGGACAGGGTATCAGCCCCAGCATTTT.